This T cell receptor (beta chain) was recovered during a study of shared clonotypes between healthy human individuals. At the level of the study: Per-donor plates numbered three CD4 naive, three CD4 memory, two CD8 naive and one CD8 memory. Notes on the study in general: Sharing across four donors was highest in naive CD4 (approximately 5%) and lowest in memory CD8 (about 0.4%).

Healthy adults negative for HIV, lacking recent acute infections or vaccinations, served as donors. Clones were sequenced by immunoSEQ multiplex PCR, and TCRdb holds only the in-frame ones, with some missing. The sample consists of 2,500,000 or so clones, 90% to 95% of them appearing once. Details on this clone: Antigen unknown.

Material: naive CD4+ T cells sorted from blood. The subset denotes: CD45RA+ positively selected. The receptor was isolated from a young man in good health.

This chain's CDR3 is CASSERGAGTEAFF. The CDR3 nucleotides read TGTGCCAGCAGTGAAAGGGGCGCAGGCACTGAAGCTTTCTTT. The chain employs TRBV2 and TRBJ1-1, with a weak D call TRBD1 (5 bases). CDR1 and CDR2 (germline): SNHLY, FYNNEI. This CDR3 has 14 residues. Trimming left V 2 bases short and J 4 bases short, with 11 bases between.